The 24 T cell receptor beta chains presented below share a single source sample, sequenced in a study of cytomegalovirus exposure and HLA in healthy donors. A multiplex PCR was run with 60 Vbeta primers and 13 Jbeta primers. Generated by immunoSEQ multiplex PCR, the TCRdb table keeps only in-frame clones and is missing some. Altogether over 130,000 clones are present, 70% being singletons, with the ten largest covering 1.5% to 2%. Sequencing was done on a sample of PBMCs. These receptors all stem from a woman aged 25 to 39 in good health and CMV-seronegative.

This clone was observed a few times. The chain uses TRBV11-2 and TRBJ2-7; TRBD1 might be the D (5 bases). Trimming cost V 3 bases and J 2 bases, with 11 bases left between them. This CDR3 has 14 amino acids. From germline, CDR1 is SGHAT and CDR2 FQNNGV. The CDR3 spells CASSLAGPTYEQYV. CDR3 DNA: TGTGCCAGCAGCTTGGCAGGGCCAACCTACGAGCAGTACGTC.

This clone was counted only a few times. DNA of the CDR3: TGTGCCAGCTCACCCTCAGGAGGGGAAGCTACTGCTTTCTTT. This translates into CASSPSGGEATAFF. This chain joins TRBV18 and TRBJ1-1; perhaps TRBD1 as D (5 bases). CDR1 is KGHSH, CDR2 LQKENI, per germline. V was pared by 3 bases and J by 11 bases, with 19 bases between. The CDR3 sequence is 14 residues long.

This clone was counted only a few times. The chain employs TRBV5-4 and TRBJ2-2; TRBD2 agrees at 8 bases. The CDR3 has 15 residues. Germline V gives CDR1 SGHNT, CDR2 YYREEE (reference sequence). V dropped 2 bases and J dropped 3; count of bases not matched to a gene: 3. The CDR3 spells CASSFGGADTGELFF. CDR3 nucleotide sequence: TGTGCCAGCAGCTTCGGGGGGGCCGACACCGGGGAGCTGTTTTTT. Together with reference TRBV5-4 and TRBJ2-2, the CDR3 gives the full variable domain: ETGVTQSPTHLIKTRGQQVTLRCSSQSGHNTVSWYQQALGQGPQFIFQYYREEENGRGNFPPRFSGLQFPNYSSELNVNALELDDSALYLCASSFGGADTGELFFGEGSRLTVL.

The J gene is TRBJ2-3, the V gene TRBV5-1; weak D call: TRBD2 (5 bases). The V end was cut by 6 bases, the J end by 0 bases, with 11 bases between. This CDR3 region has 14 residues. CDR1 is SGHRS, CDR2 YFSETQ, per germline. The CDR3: CASNGGISTDTQYF. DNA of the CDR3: TGCGCCAGCAACGGAGGTATAAGCACAGATACGCAGTATTTT.

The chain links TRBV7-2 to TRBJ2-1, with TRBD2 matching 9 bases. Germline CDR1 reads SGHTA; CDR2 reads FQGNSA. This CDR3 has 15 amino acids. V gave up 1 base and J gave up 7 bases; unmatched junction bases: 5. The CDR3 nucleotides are TGTGCCAGCAGCTTAGTCAGCGGGAGGTTAAATGAGCAGTTCTTC. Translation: CASSLVSGRLNEQFF.

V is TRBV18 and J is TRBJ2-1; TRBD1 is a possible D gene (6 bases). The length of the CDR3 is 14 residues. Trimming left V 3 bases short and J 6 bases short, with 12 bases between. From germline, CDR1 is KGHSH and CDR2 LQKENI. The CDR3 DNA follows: TGTGCCAGCTCACCGTCTGTGGGGGCCAATGAGCAGTTCTTC. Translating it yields CASSPSVGANEQFF.

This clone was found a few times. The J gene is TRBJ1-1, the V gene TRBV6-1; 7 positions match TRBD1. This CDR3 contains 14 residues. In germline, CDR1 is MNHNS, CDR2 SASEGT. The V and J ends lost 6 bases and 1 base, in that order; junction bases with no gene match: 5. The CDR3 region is CASSRQGTNTEAFF. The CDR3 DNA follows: TGTGCCAGCAGCCGACAGGGAACGAACACTGAAGCTTTCTTT.

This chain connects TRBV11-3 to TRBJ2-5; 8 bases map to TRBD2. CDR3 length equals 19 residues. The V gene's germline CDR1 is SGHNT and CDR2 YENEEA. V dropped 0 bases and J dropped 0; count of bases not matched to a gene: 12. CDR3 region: CASSLDPPGSGGYQETQYF. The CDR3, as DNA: TGTGCCAGCAGCTTAGACCCTCCCGGAAGCGGGGGCTACCAAGAGACCCAGTACTTC.

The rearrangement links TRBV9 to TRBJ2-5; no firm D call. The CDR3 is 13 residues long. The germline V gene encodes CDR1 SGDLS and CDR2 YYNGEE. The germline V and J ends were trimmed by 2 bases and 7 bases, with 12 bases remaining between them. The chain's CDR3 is CASSVYSDGTQYF. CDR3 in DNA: TGTGCCAGCAGCGTTTACTCTGATGGGACCCAGTACTTC.

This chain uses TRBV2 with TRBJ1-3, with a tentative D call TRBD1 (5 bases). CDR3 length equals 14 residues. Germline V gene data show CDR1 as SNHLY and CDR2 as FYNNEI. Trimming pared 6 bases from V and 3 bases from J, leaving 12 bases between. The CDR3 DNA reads TGTGCCAGCAGGCTTCAGGGTTTTGGAAACACCATATATTTT. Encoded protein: CASRLQGFGNTIYF.

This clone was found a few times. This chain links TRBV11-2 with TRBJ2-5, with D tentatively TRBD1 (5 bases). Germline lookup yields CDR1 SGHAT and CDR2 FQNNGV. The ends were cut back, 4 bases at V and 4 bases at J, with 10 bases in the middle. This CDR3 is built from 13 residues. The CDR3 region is CASSWMGRETQYF. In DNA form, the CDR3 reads TGTGCCAGCAGCTGGATGGGGCGAGAGACCCAGTACTTC.

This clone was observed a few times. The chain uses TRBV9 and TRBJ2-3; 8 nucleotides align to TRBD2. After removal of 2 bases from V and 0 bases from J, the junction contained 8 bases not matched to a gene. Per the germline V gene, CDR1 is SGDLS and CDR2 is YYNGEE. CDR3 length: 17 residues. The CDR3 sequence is CASSVAVSGASTDTQYF. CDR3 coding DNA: TGTGCCAGCAGCGTGGCCGTTAGCGGGGCTAGCACAGATACGCAGTATTTT.

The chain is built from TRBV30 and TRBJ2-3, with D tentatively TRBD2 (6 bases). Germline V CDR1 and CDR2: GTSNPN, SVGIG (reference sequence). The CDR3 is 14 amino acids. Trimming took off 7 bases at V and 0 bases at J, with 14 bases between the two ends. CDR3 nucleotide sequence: TGTGCCTCGGATCGGGGGACTAGCACAGATACGCAGTATTTT. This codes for CASDRGTSTDTQYF.

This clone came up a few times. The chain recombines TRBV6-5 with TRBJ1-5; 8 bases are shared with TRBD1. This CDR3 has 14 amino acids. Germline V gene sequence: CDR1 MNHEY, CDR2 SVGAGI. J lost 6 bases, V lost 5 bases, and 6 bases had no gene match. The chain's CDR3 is CASSLGQGAQPQHF. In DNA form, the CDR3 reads TGTGCCAGCAGTCTCGGACAGGGTGCTCAGCCCCAGCATTTT.

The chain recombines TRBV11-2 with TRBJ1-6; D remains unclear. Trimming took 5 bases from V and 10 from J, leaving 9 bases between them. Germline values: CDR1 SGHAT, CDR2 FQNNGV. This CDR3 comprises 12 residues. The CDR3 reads CASSAGRSPLHF. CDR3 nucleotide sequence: TGTGCCAGCAGCGCGGGTAGATCACCCCTCCACTTT.

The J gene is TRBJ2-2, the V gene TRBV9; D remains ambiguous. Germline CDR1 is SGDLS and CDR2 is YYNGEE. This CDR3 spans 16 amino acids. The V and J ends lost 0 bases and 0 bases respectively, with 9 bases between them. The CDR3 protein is CASSVDEASNTGELFF. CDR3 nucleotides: TGTGCCAGCAGCGTAGATGAGGCGTCGAACACCGGGGAGCTGTTTTTT.

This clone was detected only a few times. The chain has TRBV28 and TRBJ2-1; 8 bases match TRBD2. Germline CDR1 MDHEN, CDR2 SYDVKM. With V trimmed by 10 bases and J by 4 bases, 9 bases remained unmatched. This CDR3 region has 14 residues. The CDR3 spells CAIREGRPYNEQFF. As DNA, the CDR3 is TGTGCCATCCGGGAGGGCCGCCCATACAATGAGCAGTTCTTC.

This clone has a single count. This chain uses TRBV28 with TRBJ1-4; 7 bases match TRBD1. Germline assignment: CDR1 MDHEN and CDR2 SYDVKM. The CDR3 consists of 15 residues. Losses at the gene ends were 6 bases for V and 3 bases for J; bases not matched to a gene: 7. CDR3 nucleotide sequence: TGTGCCAGCAGCGCGGGGGGGACAGCTAATGAAAAACTGTTTTTT. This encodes CASSAGGTANEKLFF.

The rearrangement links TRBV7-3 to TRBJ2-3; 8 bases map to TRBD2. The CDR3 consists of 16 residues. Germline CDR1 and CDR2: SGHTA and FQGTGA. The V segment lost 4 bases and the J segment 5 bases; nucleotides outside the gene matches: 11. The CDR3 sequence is CASSSLPGGRGDTQYF. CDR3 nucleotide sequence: TGTGCCAGCAGCTCATTACCGGGAGGGAGGGGAGATACGCAGTATTTT.

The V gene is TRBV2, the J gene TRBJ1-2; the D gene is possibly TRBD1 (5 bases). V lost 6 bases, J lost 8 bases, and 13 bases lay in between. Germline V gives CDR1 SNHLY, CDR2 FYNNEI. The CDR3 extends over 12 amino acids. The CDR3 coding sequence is TGTGCCAGCAGGCAGGGTTTCGGAGGCTACACCTTC. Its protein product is CASRQGFGGYTF.

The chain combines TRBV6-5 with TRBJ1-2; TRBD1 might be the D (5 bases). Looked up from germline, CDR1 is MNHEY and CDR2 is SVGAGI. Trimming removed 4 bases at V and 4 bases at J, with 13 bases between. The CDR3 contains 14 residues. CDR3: CASSLGQGRYGYTF. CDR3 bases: TGTGCCAGCAGTTTGGGGCAGGGTCGCTATGGCTACACCTTC.

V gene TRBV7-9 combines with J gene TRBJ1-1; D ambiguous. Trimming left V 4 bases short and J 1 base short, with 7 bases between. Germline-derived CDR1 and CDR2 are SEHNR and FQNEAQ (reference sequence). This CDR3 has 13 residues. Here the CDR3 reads CASSSQPNTEAFF. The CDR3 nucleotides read TGTGCCAGCAGCTCACAGCCGAACACTGAAGCTTTCTTT.

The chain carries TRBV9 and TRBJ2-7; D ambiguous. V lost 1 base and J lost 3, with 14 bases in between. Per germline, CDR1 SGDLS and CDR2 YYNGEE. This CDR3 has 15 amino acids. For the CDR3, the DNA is TGTGCCAGCAGCGTACGGCAGGCCAAATACTACGAGCAGTACTTC. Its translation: CASSVRQAKYYEQYF.

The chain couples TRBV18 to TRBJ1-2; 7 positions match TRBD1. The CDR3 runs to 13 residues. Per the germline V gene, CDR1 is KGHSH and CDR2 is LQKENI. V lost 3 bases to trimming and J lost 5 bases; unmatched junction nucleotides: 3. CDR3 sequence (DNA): TGTGCCAGCTCACCGATGGGACAGTATGGCTACACCTTC. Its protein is CASSPMGQYGYTF.